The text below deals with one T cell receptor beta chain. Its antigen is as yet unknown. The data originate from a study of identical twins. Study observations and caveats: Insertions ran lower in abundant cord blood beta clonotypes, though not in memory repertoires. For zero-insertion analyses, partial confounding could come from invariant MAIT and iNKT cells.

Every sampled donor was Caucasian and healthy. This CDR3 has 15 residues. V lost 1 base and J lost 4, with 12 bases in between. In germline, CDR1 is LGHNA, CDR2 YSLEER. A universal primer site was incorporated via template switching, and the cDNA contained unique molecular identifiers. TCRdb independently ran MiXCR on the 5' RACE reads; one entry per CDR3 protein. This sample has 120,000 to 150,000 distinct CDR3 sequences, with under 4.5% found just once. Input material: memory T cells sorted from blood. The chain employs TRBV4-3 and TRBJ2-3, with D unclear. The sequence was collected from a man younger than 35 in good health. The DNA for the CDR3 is TGCGCCAGCAGCCAAGGGGCCTTTGGGGCAGATACGCAGTATTTT. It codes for CASSQGAFGADTQYF.